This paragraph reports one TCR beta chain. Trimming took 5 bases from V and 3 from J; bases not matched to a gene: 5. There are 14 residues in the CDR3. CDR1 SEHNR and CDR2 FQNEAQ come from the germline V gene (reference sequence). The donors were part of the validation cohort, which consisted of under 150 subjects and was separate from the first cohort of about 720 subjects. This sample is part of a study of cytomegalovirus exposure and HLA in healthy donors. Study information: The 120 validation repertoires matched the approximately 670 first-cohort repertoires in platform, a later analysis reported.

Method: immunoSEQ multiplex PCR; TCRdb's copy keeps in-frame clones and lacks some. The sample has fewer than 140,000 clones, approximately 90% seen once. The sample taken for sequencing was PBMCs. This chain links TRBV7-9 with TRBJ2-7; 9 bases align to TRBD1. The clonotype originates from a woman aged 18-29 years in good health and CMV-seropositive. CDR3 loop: CASSNRDRDYEQYF. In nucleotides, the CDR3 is TGTGCCAGCAGCAACCGGGACAGGGACTACGAGCAGTACTTC.